This T cell receptor beta chain came from a study of technical replicates of blood from a handful of donors (dated by TCRdb to the late 2010s). A remark on this clone: There is no known antigen for this receptor. Base qualities are missing; no much larger clone stands one base away.

Library creation used the immunoSEQ multiplex PCR assay. TCRdb took this table from immuneACCESS and kept in-frame rearrangements with V and J called. Such tables lack part of the clones; where checked against another copy, unresolved V genes explain under half of the gap, and the rest is unexplained. In this sample the table shows fewer than 110,000 clones, 95% to 96% of which occur a single time. Of the sample, 0.21% falls within the top ten clones. At the junction V is shortened by 0 bases and J by 6 bases, with 7 bases in between. Spanning cysteine to phenylalanine, the CDR3 consists of 12 amino acids. CDR3 DNA is the only sequence kept; it has 36 bases, read in frame from the first base. From a lookup of the germline V gene (reference sequence), CDR1 and CDR2 are GTSNPN and SVGIG.

Sequences were obtained from T cells isolated from PBMCs. The chain joins TRBV30 to TRBJ2-3, with TRBD1 perhaps the D gene, on 5 matching bases. The sequence came from a human donor in good health. This receptor carries the CDR3 CAWSVQEDTQYF. The nucleotide sequence is TGTGCCTGGAGTGTACAGGAGGATACGCAGTATTTT. Supplemented by the reference TRBV30 and TRBJ2-3 proteins around the CDR3, the complete variable domain is SQTIHQWPATLVQPVGSPLSLECTVEGTSNPNLYWYRQAAGRGLQLLFYSVGIGQISSEVPQNLSASRPQDRQFILSSKKLLLSDSGFYLCAWSVQEDTQYFGPGTRLTVL.